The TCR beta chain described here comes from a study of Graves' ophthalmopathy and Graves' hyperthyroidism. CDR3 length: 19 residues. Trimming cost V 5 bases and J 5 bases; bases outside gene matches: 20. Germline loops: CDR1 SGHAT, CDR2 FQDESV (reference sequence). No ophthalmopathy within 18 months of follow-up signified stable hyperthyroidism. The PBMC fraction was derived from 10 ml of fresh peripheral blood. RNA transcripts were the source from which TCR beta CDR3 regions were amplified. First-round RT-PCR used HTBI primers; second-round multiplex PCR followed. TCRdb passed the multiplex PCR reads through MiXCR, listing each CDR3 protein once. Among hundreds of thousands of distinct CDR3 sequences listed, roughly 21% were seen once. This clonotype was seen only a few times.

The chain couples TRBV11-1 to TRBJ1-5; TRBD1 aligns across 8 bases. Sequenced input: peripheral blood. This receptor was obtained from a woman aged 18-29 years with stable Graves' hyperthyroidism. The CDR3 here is CASSQHPPGQVIWDQPQHF. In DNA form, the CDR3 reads TGTGCCAGCAGCCAACACCCCCCGGGACAGGTCATATGGGATCAGCCCCAGCATTTT.